This TCR beta chain appears in the sequencing data of a study of T cells after yellow fever vaccination. Broader study findings: After the booster, 96% of CD4 and more than 75% of CD8 primary-response clones were re-detected. Peaking on day 5 versus 15, the secondary response was faster but weaker.

A 5'RACE template-switching step, the method used to make TCR cDNA, added a universal primer site and UMIs. TCRdb re-called the 5' RACE reads through MiXCR, storing one row per CDR3 protein. The repertoire holds 300,000 or so distinct CDR3 sequences, with approximately 10% as singletons. This clonotype was counted a few times. Its antigen is still unknown. With 4 bases clipped from V and 6 bases from J, the junction kept 9 bases outside the gene matches. Looked up from germline, CDR1 is ENHRY and CDR2 is SYGVKD. CDR3 length: 16 amino acids. The rearrangement links TRBV10-3 to TRBJ2-1; the match to TRBD2 covers 10 bases. The material sequenced was CD4+ T cells sorted from PBMCs, taken 5 days after the yellow fever booster vaccination. The receptor's source is a man aged 18 to 30 who received the YFV17D yellow fever vaccine. The DNA of the CDR3 is TGTGCCATCAGTGTTGTTCTAGCGGGGGTTTTCAATGAGCAGTTCTTC. Translating it yields CAISVVLAGVFNEQFF.